This record concerns one T cell receptor (beta chain) sequence. Its antigen is unknown. The sample comes from a study of OX40 agonist ivuxolimab in advanced cancers. Points from the study as a whole: Partial responders at 0.1-3.0 mg/kg showed near-lowest clonal expansion. The study did not work out the antigen specificity of the expanded peripheral T cells.

This CDR3 contains 13 residues. The germline gives CDR1 SEHNR, CDR2 FQNEAQ (reference sequence). Trimming cost V 6 bases and J 5 bases, with 11 bases left between them. The protocol was immunoSEQ multiplex PCR, while the TCRdb copy is restricted to in-frame clones and leaves out a portion. The data show around 45,000 clones, with approximately 89% seen just once and more than 5% held by the top ten. The rearrangement uses TRBV7-9 and TRBJ2-1; D perhaps matches TRBD2 (6 bases). The sequence derives from an adult with an advanced solid tumor such as melanoma, head and neck, liver or kidney cancer. This material consisted of CD4+ or CD8+ T cells sorted from blood, taken in a trial of the OX40 agonist ivuxolimab. The CDR3 protein is CASSRAGNNEQFF. DNA for the CDR3: TGTGCCAGCAGTCGTGCGGGAAACAATGAGCAGTTCTTC.